This T cell receptor (beta chain) was captured in a study of T-cell reconstitution after alpha-beta-depleted transplantation in children. Study-wide results and caveats: The main origin of T-cell counts and diversity one year after transplant was newly produced T cells. Day-60 TCRbeta diversity that was high in some patients was derived from surviving recipient T cells and thymic progenitors.

During its preparation, the TCRbeta library received unique molecular identifiers. TCRdb called the PCR reads again in MiXCR, with one record for every CDR3 protein. This sample has 90,000 to 100,000 distinct CDR3 sequences, with more than 20% found just once. This clonotype was detected ten times or more. Its antigen remains unknown. Trimming left V 10 bases short and J 4 bases short, with 14 bases between. CDR1 and CDR2 (germline): MNHNS, SASEGT. The CDR3 has 14 residues. The chain couples TRBV6-1 to TRBJ2-6; maybe TRBD2 (5 bases). Here the sequenced sample was PBMCs, taken before TCRalphabeta/CD19-depleted stem cell transplant. This TCR was sampled from a boy aged 2-15 years with acute lymphoblastic leukemia, due to receive a stem cell transplant. The chain's CDR3 is CATKLDLGANVLTF. CDR3 in DNA: TGTGCCACCAAACTAGATCTGGGGGCCAACGTCCTGACTTTC.